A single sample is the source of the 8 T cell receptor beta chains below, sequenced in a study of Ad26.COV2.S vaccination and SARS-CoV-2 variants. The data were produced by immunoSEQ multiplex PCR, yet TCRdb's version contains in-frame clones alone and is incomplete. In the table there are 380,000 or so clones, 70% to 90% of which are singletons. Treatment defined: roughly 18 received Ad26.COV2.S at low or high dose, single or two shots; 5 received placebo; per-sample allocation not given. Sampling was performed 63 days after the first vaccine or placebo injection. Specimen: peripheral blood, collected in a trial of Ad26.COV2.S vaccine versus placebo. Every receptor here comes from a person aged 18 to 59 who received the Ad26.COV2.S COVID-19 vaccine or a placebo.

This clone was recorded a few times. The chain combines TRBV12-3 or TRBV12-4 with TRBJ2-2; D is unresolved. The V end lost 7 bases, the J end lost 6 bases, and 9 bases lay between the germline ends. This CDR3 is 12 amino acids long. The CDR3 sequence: CASTPMAGELFF. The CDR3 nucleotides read TGTGCCAGCACCCCCATGGCCGGGGAGCTGTTTTTT.

In DNA form, the CDR3 reads TGCGCCAGCAGCTCGGCCGCGGGAAACAGGGGTACCTACGAGCAGTACTTC. It yields the protein CASSSAAGNRGTYEQYF. This chain uses TRBV5-1 with TRBJ2-7; a weak D match, TRBD1 (7 bases). Germline values: CDR1 SGHRS, CDR2 YFSETQ. This CDR3 spans 17 amino acids. V was shortened by 3 bases and J by 2 bases, with 21 bases between the two germline ends.

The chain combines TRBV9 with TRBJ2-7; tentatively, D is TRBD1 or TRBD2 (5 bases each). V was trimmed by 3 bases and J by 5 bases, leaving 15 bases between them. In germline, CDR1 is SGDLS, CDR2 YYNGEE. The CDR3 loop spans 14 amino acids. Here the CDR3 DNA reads TGTGCCAGCAGCGACGGGACCATCCCCCACGAGCAGTACTTC. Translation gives CASSDGTIPHEQYF.

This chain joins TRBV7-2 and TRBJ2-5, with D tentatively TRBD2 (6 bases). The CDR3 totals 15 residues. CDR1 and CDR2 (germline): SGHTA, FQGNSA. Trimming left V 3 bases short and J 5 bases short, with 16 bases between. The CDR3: CASSFLPEGYETQYF. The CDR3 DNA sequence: TGTGCCAGCAGCTTTCTACCGGAGGGATATGAGACCCAGTACTTC.

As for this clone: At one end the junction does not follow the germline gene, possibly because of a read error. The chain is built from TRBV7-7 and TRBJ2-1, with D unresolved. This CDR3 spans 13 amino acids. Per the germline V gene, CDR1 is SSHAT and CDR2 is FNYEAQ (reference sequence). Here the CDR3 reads CASSSSRNGAQFF. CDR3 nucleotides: TGTGCTAGCAGCTCCTCTCGGAATGGCGCGCAGTTCTTC.

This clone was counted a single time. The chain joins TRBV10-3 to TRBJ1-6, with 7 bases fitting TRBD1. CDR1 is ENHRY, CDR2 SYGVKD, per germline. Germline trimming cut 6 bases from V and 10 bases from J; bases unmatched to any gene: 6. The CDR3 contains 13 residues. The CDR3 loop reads CAIRSTGESPLHF. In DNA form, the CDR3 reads TGTGCCATCAGGTCCACAGGGGAGTCACCCCTCCACTTT.

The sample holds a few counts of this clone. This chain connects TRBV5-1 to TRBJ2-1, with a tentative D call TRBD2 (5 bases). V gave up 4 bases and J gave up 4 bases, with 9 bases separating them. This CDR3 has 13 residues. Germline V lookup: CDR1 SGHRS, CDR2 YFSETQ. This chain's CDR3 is CASSADLYNEQFF. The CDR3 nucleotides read TGCGCCAGCAGCGCGGACTTATACAATGAGCAGTTCTTC.

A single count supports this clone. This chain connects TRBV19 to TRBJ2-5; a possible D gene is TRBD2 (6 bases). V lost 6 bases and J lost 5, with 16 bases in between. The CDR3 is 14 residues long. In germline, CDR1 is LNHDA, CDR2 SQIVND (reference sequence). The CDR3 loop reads CASSMGGVRETQYF. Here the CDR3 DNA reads TGTGCCAGTAGCATGGGAGGAGTTAGGGAGACCCAGTACTTC.